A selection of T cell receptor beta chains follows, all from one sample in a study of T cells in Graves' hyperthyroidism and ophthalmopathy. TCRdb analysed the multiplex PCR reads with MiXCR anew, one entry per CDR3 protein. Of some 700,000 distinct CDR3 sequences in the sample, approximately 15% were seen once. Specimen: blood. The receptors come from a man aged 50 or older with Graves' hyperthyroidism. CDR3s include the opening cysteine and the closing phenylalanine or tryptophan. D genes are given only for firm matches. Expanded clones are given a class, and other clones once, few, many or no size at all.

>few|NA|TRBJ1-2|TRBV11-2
CASSLTETSVLYGYTF
TGTGCCAGCAGCTTGACCGAAACCTCTGTCCTCTATGGCTACACCTTC
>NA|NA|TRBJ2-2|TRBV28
CASTGHGPAAGELFF
TGTGCCAGCACAGGGCACGGCCCCGCGGCCGGGGAGCTGTTTTTT
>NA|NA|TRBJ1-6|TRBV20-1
CSANILPGRGSPLHF
TGCAGTGCTAACATCCTACCCGGACGAGGGTCACCCCTCCACTTT
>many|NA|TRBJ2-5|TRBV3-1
CASSRAGSQETQYF
TGTGCCAGCAGCCGCGCAGGGTCCCAAGAGACCCAGTACTTC
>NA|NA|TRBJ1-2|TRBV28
CASSSPRQAFYGYTF
TGTGCCAGCAGTTCCCCCCGCCAGGCTTTCTATGGCTACACCTTC
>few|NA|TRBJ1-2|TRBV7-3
CASSLAVSGGDGYTF
TGTGCCAGCAGCCTCGCTGTGTCCGGGGGCGATGGCTACACCTTC
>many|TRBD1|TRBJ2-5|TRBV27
CASSPTGMGETQYF
TGTGCCAGCAGTCCGACAGGGATGGGAGAGACCCAGTACTTC
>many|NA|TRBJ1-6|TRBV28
CASSLAGEAYNSPLHF
TGTGCCAGCAGTTTAGCAGGGGAAGCCTATAATTCACCCCTCCACTTT
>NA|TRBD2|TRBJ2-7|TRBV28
CASSTGTSVLTYEQYF
TGTGCCAGCAGTACCGGGACTAGCGTCCTCACCTACGAGCAGTACTTC
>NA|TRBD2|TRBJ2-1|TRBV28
CASRALALSSYNEQFF
TGTGCCAGCAGGGCACTAGCGCTTAGCTCCTACAATGAGCAGTTCTTC
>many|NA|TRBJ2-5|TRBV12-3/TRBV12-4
CASSLSKETQYF
TGTGCCAGCAGTTTGTCCAAAGAGACCCAGTACTTC
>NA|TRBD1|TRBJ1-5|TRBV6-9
CASSSDRVDNQPQHF
TGTGCCAGCAGTTCGGACAGGGTCGACAATCAGCCCCAGCATTTT
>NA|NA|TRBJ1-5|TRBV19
CASSSAWMNQPQHF
TGTGCCAGTAGTAGCGCGTGGATGAATCAGCCCCAGCATTTT
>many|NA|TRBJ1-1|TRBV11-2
CASSLDTRVNTEAFF
TGTGCCAGCAGCTTAGACACGCGGGTGAACACTGAAGCTTTCTTT
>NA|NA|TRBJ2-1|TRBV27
CAVASYNEQFF
TGTGCCGTGGCCTCCTACAATGAGCAGTTCTTC
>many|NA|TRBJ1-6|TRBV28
CASRASLSSYNSPLHF
TGTGCCAGCAGGGCCAGCCTTAGCTCCTATAATTCACCCCTCCACTTT
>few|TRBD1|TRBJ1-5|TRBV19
CASRIDRDLPQHF
TGTGCCAGTAGGATCGACAGGGACTTGCCCCAGCATTTT
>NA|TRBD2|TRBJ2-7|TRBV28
CASSLVVAGSYEQYF
TGTGCCAGCAGCCTCGTGGTAGCGGGGTCCTACGAGCAGTACTTC
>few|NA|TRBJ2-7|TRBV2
CASIERTTYEQYF
TGTGCCAGCATTGAGCGGACAACCTACGAGCAGTACTTC
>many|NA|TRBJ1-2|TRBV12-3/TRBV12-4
CASSLQEFYGYTF
TGTGCCAGCAGTCTACAGGAGTTTTATGGCTACACCTTC
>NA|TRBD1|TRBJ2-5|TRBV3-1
CASTGTGGAETQYF
TGTGCCAGCACCGGGACAGGAGGGGCAGAGACCCAGTACTTC
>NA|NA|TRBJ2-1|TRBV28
CASSVLNNEQFF
TGTGCCAGCAGTGTTCTAAACAATGAGCAGTTCTTC
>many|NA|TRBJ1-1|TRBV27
CASSLFGQSSTEAFF
TGTGCCAGCAGTTTATTCGGACAGTCGAGTACTGAAGCTTTCTTT
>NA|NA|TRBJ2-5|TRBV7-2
CASSNYGGAQYF
TGTGCCAGCAGCAACTACGGCGGGGCCCAGTACTTC
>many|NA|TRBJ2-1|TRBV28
CASSIPPLILRSYNEQFF
TGTGCCAGCAGTATCCCTCCCCTAATACTCCGCTCCTACAATGAGCAGTTCTTC
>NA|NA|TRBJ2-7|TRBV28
CASSRTGTNEQYF
TGTGCCAGCAGCCGGACCGGGACGAACGAGCAGTACTTC
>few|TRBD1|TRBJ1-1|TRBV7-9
CASSLADRAEAFF
TGTGCCAGCAGCTTAGCAGACAGGGCTGAAGCTTTCTTT
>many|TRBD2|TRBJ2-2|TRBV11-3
CASSLGGLAELNTGELFF
TGTGCCAGCAGCTTAGGGGGACTAGCGGAGCTGAACACCGGGGAGCTGTTTTTT
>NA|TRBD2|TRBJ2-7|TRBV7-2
CASSTLAGHYEQYF
TGTGCCAGCAGCACACTAGCGGGGCACTACGAGCAGTACTTC
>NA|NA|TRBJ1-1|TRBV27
CASSNQPASYTEAFF
TGTGCCAGCAGCAATCAACCCGCGTCCTACACTGAAGCTTTCTTT
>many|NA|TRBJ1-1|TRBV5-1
CASSAPQGRNTEAFF
TGCGCCAGCAGCGCCCCTCAGGGGAGGAACACTGAAGCTTTCTTT
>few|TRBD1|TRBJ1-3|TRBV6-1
CASSQQGGLRNTIYF
TGTGCCAGCAGCCAACAGGGGGGTTTAAGAAACACCATATATTTT
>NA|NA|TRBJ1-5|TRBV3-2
CASNLSGADSVSNQPQHF
TGTGCCAGCAACCTATCGGGGGCGGATTCGGTCAGCAATCAGCCCCAGCATTTT
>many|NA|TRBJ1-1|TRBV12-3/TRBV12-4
CASSFTGMNTEAFF
TGTGCCAGCAGTTTTACAGGGATGAACACTGAAGCTTTCTTT
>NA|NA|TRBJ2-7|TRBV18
CASSGSSSYEQYF
TGTGCCAGCTCGGGCAGCTCCTCCTACGAGCAGTACTTC
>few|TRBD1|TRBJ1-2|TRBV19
CASSTSTGTNYGYTF
TGTGCCAGTAGTACCTCGACAGGGACTAACTATGGCTACACCTTC
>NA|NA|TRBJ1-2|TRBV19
CATKDAAVDYGYTF
TGTGCCACAAAAGACGCAGCGGTGGACTATGGCTACACCTTC
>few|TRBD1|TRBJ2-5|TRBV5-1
CASSLYRGRQETQYF
TGCGCCAGCAGCTTATACAGGGGCCGTCAAGAGACCCAGTACTTC
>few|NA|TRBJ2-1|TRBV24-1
CATSDRKARDATYNEQFF
TGTGCCACCAGTGACCGGAAAGCTAGGGATGCAACCTACAATGAGCAGTTCTTC
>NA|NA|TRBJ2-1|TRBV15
CATSRDANNEQFF
TGTGCCACCAGCAGAGACGCGAACAATGAGCAGTTCTTC